Listed here are 14 T cell receptor beta chains from one sample, sequenced in a study of radiotherapy plus CTLA-4 blockade in lung cancer. Here immunoSEQ multiplex PCR was the method, and the copy in TCRdb shows in-frame clones only, minus some. The sample shows fewer than 75,000 clones, around 87% of them seen only once. Material: peripheral blood, obtained from a patient treated with radiotherapy plus ipilimumab. These receptors were collected from a human donor with non-small cell lung cancer that progressed on radiotherapy plus ipilimumab.

This clone showed up just a few times. V usage is TRBV7-9 and J usage is TRBJ2-7, with D hard to call. Germline CDR1 and CDR2: SEHNR and FQNEAQ (reference sequence). The CDR3 sequence is 13 residues long. Trimming stripped 2 bases from V and 6 bases from J, with 11 bases between. Here the CDR3 reads CASSLLAEREQYF. The CDR3 coding sequence is TGTGCCAGCAGCTTACTTGCCGAACGCGAGCAGTACTTC.

In this sample, this clone turned up a few times. The J gene is TRBJ1-4, the V gene TRBV13; a possible D gene is TRBD1 (5 bases). The germline V gene has CDR1 PRHDT and CDR2 FYEKMQ (reference sequence). V was shortened by 2 bases and J by 8 bases, with 12 bases between the two germline ends. The CDR3 runs to 14 residues. The CDR3 loop is CASSLRQGQEKLFF. CDR3 bases: TGTGCCAGCAGCTTACGTCAGGGTCAGGAAAAACTGTTTTTT.

This chain joins TRBV28 and TRBJ1-2; a possible D gene is TRBD1 (5 bases). The germline V and J ends were trimmed by 7 bases and 2 bases, with 14 bases remaining between them. Germline V gene data show CDR1 as MDHEN and CDR2 as SYDVKM. This CDR3 is built from 14 residues. CDR3 nucleotide sequence: TGTGCCAGCACCCCGACAGCGTTAAACTATGGCTACACCTTC. This encodes CASTPTALNYGYTF.

This chain connects TRBV7-3 to TRBJ2-1, with D uncertain. CDR1 and CDR2 from the germline V gene are SGHTA and FQGTGA. The CDR3 spans 13 residues. The germline V and J ends were trimmed by 5 bases and 6 bases, with 11 bases remaining between them. The CDR3 here is CASSLSKGNEQFF. Here the CDR3 DNA reads TGTGCCAGCAGCCTATCTAAAGGCAATGAGCAGTTCTTC.

The rearrangement links TRBV28 to TRBJ2-7, with 8 bases lining up with TRBD1. The V and J ends lost 8 bases and 4 bases, in that order; junction bases with no gene match: 10. Germline assignment: CDR1 MDHEN and CDR2 SYDVKM. CDR3 size: 14 residues. The CDR3 DNA is TGTGCCAGCGCCGATGTCAGGGGGCGGTACGAGCAGTACTTC. It is translated as CASADVRGRYEQYF.

The chain carries TRBV18 and TRBJ2-1, with 8 nucleotides matching TRBD2. The CDR3 contains 17 residues. Germline CDR1 reads KGHSH; CDR2 reads LQKENI. The V and J ends lost 2 bases and 7 bases, in that order; junction bases with no gene match: 13. The CDR3 bases are TGTGCCAGCTCACCAGCGTTGTTCCAGCGGGAGTTTAATGAGCAGTTCTTC. Protein product: CASSPALFQREFNEQFF.

In the case of this clone: The same CDR3 can be traced to other DNA sequences in this sample. The gene calls are TRBV7-3 and TRBJ2-3, with D perhaps matching TRBD1 or TRBD2 (5 bases each). Germline lookup yields CDR1 SGHTA and CDR2 FQGTGA. The CDR3 spans 12 residues. The V end was cut by 5 bases, the J end by 4 bases, with 7 bases between. CDR3 nucleotides: TGTGCCAGCAGCCTGGGGGCAGATACGCAGTATTTT. This codes for CASSLGADTQYF.

The chain combines TRBV7-9 with TRBJ2-7; 9 nucleotides match TRBD2. The CDR3 sequence is 13 residues long. CDR1 and CDR2 from the germline V gene are SEHNR and FQNEAQ (reference sequence). V was clipped by 5 bases and J by 3 bases; unmatched bases: 2. Here the CDR3 DNA reads TGTGCCAGCAGCGAGACTAGCGGCTACGAGCAGTACGTC. This codes for CASSETSGYEQYV.

The chain carries TRBV2 and TRBJ2-5; 13 bases align to TRBD2. The length of the CDR3 is 16 residues. Germline lookup yields CDR1 SNHLY and CDR2 FYNNEI. J lost 3 bases, V lost 4 bases, and 5 bases had no gene match. DNA of the CDR3: TGTGCCAGCAGTGTAACTAGCGGGAGGGCGAAAGAGACCCAGTACTTC. Protein: CASSVTSGRAKETQYF.

Sample share makes this clone medium-sized (0.01 to 0.1%). The genes are TRBV28 and TRBJ1-1, with a tentative D call TRBD1 (5 bases). Trimming cost V 3 bases and J 5 bases, with 16 bases left between them. The CDR3 is 15 residues long. Germline V lookup: CDR1 MDHEN, CDR2 SYDVKM. The CDR3 sequence: CASSFEGLVSTEAFF. For the CDR3, the DNA is TGTGCCAGCAGTTTTGAGGGGCTTGTGTCGACTGAAGCTTTCTTT. The complete variable domain, with remaining parts taken from reference TRBV28 and TRBJ1-1, reads DVKVTQSSRYLVKRTGEKVFLECVQDMDHENMFWYRQDPGLGLRLIYFSYDVKMKEKGDIPEGYSVSREKKERFSLILESASTNQTSMYLCASSFEGLVSTEAFFGQGTRLTVV.

The chain has TRBV6-5 and TRBJ1-2; a weak D match, TRBD1 (5 bases). CDR3 length: 14 amino acids. Germline assignment: CDR1 MNHEY and CDR2 SVGAGI. V was pared by 7 bases and J by 6 bases, with 18 bases between. The DNA of the CDR3 is TGTGCCAGCACTCCCGGTGGCAGGGTCCATGGCTACACCTTC. Translated: CASTPGGRVHGYTF.

The chain links TRBV9 to TRBJ2-3; D is undetermined. Germline V lookup: CDR1 SGDLS, CDR2 YYNGEE. Trimming removed 3 bases at V and 3 bases at J, with 14 bases between. CDR3 length: 15 amino acids. This CDR3 is CASSEDGELTDTQYF. CDR3 DNA: TGTGCCAGCAGCGAAGATGGGGAATTAACAGATACGCAGTATTTT.

This chain connects TRBV6-6 to TRBJ2-7; D assignment may be TRBD1 or TRBD2 (5 bases each). The CDR3 totals 15 residues. Trimming took 0 bases from V and 0 from J, leaving 9 bases between them. CDR1 MNHNY and CDR2 SVGAGI come from the germline V gene (reference sequence). The CDR3 is CASSYSKGPSYEQYF. DNA for the CDR3: TGTGCCAGCAGTTACTCGAAGGGACCCTCCTACGAGCAGTACTTC.

The chain joins TRBV5-4 to TRBJ2-1; D call uncertain. The germline V gene has CDR1 SGHNT and CDR2 YYREEE (reference sequence). The CDR3 runs 15 residues. The V end lost 6 bases, the J end lost 4 bases, and 17 bases lay between the germline ends. As DNA, the CDR3 is TGTGCCAGCAACCCAACTCCGCAGGAATACAATGAGCAGTTCTTC. Encoded protein: CASNPTPQEYNEQFF.